This T cell receptor beta chain stems from a study of regulatory T cells. Primers: 52 TRBV forward and 13 TRBJ reverse. Sequencing was performed with immunoSEQ multiplex PCR; in TCRdb, only in-frame clones are kept and a portion is missing. The sample has tens of thousands of clones; 85% to 95% are singletons. A note on this clone: Its antigen is currently unknown.

Study-level findings and limits: Patient repertoires had restricted TRB V-J pairs and skewed V and J usage, most in Tregs. Hydrophobic residues at CDR3 positions 6 and 7 were enriched in conventional CD4+ T cells of CD3G-deficient patients.

At testing, patients were 2 to 39 years old, with reduced naive and increased memory T-cell proportions. CD4+ T cells were divided by sorting: CD25-high CD127-low Tregs, CD25-low CD127-high conventional cells. Germline loops: CDR1 SGHRS, CDR2 YFSETQ. This CDR3 comprises 14 residues. Trimming took 2 bases from V and 1 from J, leaving 9 bases between them. Sample: conventional CD4+ T cells sorted from blood. This chain joins TRBV5-1 and TRBJ1-1; no clear D gene. The source is a person between 18 and 30 years old with CD3G deficiency. The CDR3 here is CASSFAAGNTEAFF. CDR3 bases: TGCGCCAGCAGCTTCGCGGCGGGGAACACTGAAGCTTTCTTT.